The clone carrying this T cell receptor (beta chain) occurred many times. The data are from a study of blood T cells in healthy people across ages. Primers used in a second PCR of about 7 to 11 cycles were a sample-barcoded 5' primer and a J-beta primer mix. TCRdb used MiXCR to reprocess the 5' RACE reads, holding one entry per CDR3 protein. The repertoire holds 750,000 to 950,000 distinct CDR3 sequences, with about 29% as singletons. The same data also contributed to another study, on T cells of mothers and their children.

The receptor was derived from a middle-aged woman in good health. Sequenced: blood.

The CDR3 coding sequence is TGTGCCAGCAACAGGAACGGGGGCCGAGAGACCCAGTACTTC. It is translated as CASNRNGGRETQYF. The V call is TRBV6-5, the J call TRBJ2-5; D tentatively fits TRBD1 or TRBD2 (6 bases each). V was clipped by 7 bases and J by 4 bases, with 16 bases between them. CDR3 size: 14 residues. Germline loops: CDR1 MNHEY, CDR2 SVGAGI.